One and the same sample provided the 3 T cell receptor beta chains below, sequenced in a study of blood T cells in healthy people across ages. For the second PCR, which ran for roughly 7 to 11 cycles, a sample-barcoded 5' primer and a J-beta primer mix were used. TCRdb reprocessed the 5' RACE reads via MiXCR and lists one record per CDR3 protein. Of 650,000 to 800,000 distinct CDR3 sequences in the sample, 40% to 50% were seen once. The sequenced sample consisted of blood. These receptors originate from a man in his sixties in good health.

This clonotype has more than one count but fewer than ten. This rearrangement joins TRBV12-3 or TRBV12-4 to TRBJ2-1; 9 bases agree with TRBD1. The J segment lost 11 bases and the V segment lost 5 bases, leaving 4 bases of the junction unmatched. The CDR3 covers 12 residues. Here the CDR3 DNA reads TGTGCCAGCAGTCCCGACAGGGGGAAGCAGTTCTTC. This translates into CASSPDRGKQFF.

This sequence joins TRBV27 and TRBJ1-2; TRBD1 aligns across 9 bases. J gave up 2 bases and V 6 bases, and 7 bases lay outside the gene matches. Germline CDR1 MNHEY, CDR2 SMNVEV (reference sequence). The CDR3 contains 15 residues. The CDR3 DNA reads TGTGCCAGCAGGGCCTCGGGACAGGGAAACTATGGCTACACCTTC. Protein product: CASRASGQGNYGYTF.

This rearrangement joins TRBV12-3 or TRBV12-4 to TRBJ2-2; D possibly corresponds to TRBD1 (6 bases). V was pared by 5 bases and J by 6 bases, with 13 bases between. The CDR3 sequence is 14 residues long. In nucleotides, the CDR3 is TGTGCCAGCAGTGCAACAGGGTTCCCCGGGGAGCTGTTTTTT. It encodes CASSATGFPGELFF.